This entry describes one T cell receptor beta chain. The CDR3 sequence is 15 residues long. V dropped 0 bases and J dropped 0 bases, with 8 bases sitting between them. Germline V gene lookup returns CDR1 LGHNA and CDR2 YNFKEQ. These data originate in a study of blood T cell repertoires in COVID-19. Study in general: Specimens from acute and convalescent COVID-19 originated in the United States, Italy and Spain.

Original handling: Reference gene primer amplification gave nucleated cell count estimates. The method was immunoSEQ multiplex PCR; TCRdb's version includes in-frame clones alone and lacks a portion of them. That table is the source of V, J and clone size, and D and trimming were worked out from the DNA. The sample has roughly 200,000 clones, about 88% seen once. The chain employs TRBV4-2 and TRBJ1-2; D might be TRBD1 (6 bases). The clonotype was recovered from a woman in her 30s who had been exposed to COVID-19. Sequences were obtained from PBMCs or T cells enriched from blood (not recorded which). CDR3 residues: CASSQDRTANYGYTF. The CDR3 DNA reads TGTGCCAGCAGCCAAGATCGGACAGCTAACTATGGCTACACCTTC.